These T cell receptor beta chains were read from a single sample in a study of blood T cell repertoires in COVID-19. Clones were sequenced by immunoSEQ multiplex PCR, and TCRdb holds only the in-frame ones, with some missing. The table lists 150,000 or so clones, roughly 79% of them singletons. Sequencing used peripheral blood. The origin of the receptors is a human donor with acute or convalescent COVID-19. The donor label of this sample is uncertain. The CDR3 runs from the conserved cysteine through the conserved F or W. The D gene is left open where the match is weak. A clone size is listed for some rows: how often the clone was seen (once, few, many), or a class if it is expanded.

abundance: .
d_gene: .
j_gene: TRBJ2-3
v_gene: TRBV7-8
CDR3aa: CASSFTEISSTDTQYF
CDR3nt: TGTGCCAGCAGCTTTACAGAGATTTCTAGCACAGATACGCAGTATTTT

abundance: .
d_gene: .
j_gene: TRBJ2-7
v_gene: TRBV11-1
CDR3aa: CASSLGLFGTYEQYF
CDR3nt: TGTGCCAGCAGCTTGGGGCTGTTCGGAACCTACGAGCAGTACTTC

abundance: .
d_gene: .
j_gene: TRBJ2-5
v_gene: TRBV5-6
CDR3aa: CASSLGGQETQYF
CDR3nt: TGTGCCAGCAGCCTTGGGGGGCAAGAGACCCAGTACTTC

abundance: once
d_gene: TRBD2
j_gene: TRBJ2-1
v_gene: TRBV19
CDR3aa: CASSKSSGGTHEQFF
CDR3nt: TGTGCCAGTAGTAAATCTAGCGGGGGGACCCATGAGCAGTTCTTC

abundance: .
d_gene: .
j_gene: TRBJ2-2
v_gene: TRBV7-9
CDR3aa: CASSQQNTGELFF
CDR3nt: TGTGCCAGCAGCCAACAGAACACCGGGGAGCTGTTTTTT

abundance: .
d_gene: .
j_gene: TRBJ1-4
v_gene: TRBV12-3/TRBV12-4
CDR3aa: CASSLRAEGKLFF
CDR3nt: TGTGCCAGCAGTCTTCGGGCCGAGGGAAAACTGTTTTTT

abundance: .
d_gene: .
j_gene: TRBJ2-1
v_gene: TRBV14
CDR3aa: CASSRGFQSSYNEQFF
CDR3nt: TGTGCCAGCAGCCGGGGCTTTCAATCTTCTTACAATGAGCAGTTCTTC

abundance: .
d_gene: .
j_gene: TRBJ1-2
v_gene: TRBV19
CDR3aa: CASSMGGLSTYGYTF
CDR3nt: TGTGCCAGTAGTATGGGTGGGCTATCAACCTATGGCTACACCTTC

abundance: .
d_gene: .
j_gene: TRBJ1-1
v_gene: TRBV27
CDR3aa: CASSLSGHQNTEAFF
CDR3nt: TGTGCCAGCAGTTTATCGGGACACCAGAACACTGAAGCTTTCTTT

abundance: .
d_gene: .
j_gene: TRBJ2-2
v_gene: TRBV19
CDR3aa: CASSSTGRANTGELFF
CDR3nt: TGTGCCAGTAGCAGTACAGGAAGAGCTAACACCGGGGAGCTGTTTTTT

abundance: .
d_gene: .
j_gene: TRBJ1-3
v_gene: TRBV4-1
CDR3aa: CASSRGGLVSLGNTIYF
CDR3nt: TGCGCCAGCAGCCGGGGGGGACTGGTCTCTCTTGGAAACACCATATATTTT

abundance: .
d_gene: TRBD1
j_gene: TRBJ1-2
v_gene: TRBV7-8
CDR3aa: CASSRDRGNYGYTF
CDR3nt: TGTGCCAGCAGCCGTGACAGGGGGAACTATGGCTACACCTTC

abundance: .
d_gene: .
j_gene: TRBJ1-6
v_gene: TRBV5-1
CDR3aa: CASSLGFGSPLHF
CDR3nt: TGCGCCAGCAGCTTGGGGTTCGGGTCACCCCTCCACTTT

abundance: .
d_gene: .
j_gene: TRBJ1-1
v_gene: TRBV5-1
CDR3aa: CASSREGAEAFF
CDR3nt: TGCGCCAGCAGCAGAGAGGGGGCTGAAGCTTTCTTT

abundance: .
d_gene: .
j_gene: TRBJ1-4
v_gene: TRBV10-3
CDR3aa: CAISDRADEKLFF
CDR3nt: TGTGCCATCAGTGACAGGGCGGATGAAAAACTGTTTTTT

abundance: .
d_gene: .
j_gene: TRBJ2-5
v_gene: TRBV6-5
CDR3aa: CASSYRQTQETQYF
CDR3nt: TGTGCCAGCAGTTATAGACAGACTCAAGAGACCCAGTACTTC

abundance: .
d_gene: .
j_gene: TRBJ2-3
v_gene: TRBV11-2
CDR3aa: CASSLDNFPTDTQYF
CDR3nt: TGTGCCAGCAGCTTAGATAACTTTCCCACAGATACGCAGTATTTT

abundance: .
d_gene: TRBD1
j_gene: TRBJ2-2
v_gene: TRBV30
CDR3aa: CAWNRDSSNTGELFF
CDR3nt: TGTGCCTGGAATAGGGACAGTTCGAACACCGGGGAGCTGTTTTTT

abundance: .
d_gene: TRBD1
j_gene: TRBJ1-5
v_gene: TRBV3-1/TRBV3-2
CDR3aa: CASSSMTGSLKVGNQPQHF
CDR3nt: TGTGCCAGCAGCTCAATGACAGGGTCGTTAAAGGTAGGCAATCAGCCCCAGCATTTT

abundance: .
d_gene: .
j_gene: TRBJ2-1
v_gene: TRBV25-1
CDR3aa: CASSQGWGNEQFF
CDR3nt: TGTGCCAGCAGTCAGGGGTGGGGGAATGAGCAGTTCTTC

abundance: .
d_gene: .
j_gene: TRBJ1-6
v_gene: TRBV5-4
CDR3aa: CASTHSGENSPLHF
CDR3nt: TGTGCCAGCACCCACTCGGGGGAAAATTCACCCCTCCACTTT

abundance: .
d_gene: .
j_gene: TRBJ2-2
v_gene: TRBV11-2
CDR3aa: CASSFYTANTGELFF
CDR3nt: TGTGCCAGCAGCTTCTATACAGCGAACACCGGGGAGCTGTTTTTT

abundance: .
d_gene: .
j_gene: TRBJ1-1
v_gene: TRBV24-1
CDR3aa: CATSEHGGGGEAFF
CDR3nt: TGTGCCACCAGTGAACACGGAGGGGGGGGTGAAGCTTTCTTT

abundance: .
d_gene: .
j_gene: TRBJ2-3
v_gene: TRBV6-5
CDR3aa: CASSYSSGDTQYF
CDR3nt: TGTGCCAGCAGTTACTCTTCCGGAGATACGCAGTATTTT

abundance: .
d_gene: .
j_gene: TRBJ1-4
v_gene: TRBV7-8
CDR3aa: CASSPPRGEDEKLFF
CDR3nt: TGTGCCAGCAGCCCCCCAAGAGGGGAGGATGAAAAACTGTTTTTT

abundance: .
d_gene: .
j_gene: TRBJ1-2
v_gene: TRBV27
CDR3aa: CASSSLVGNYGYTF
CDR3nt: TGTGCCAGCAGCTCCTTGGTCGGGAACTATGGCTACACCTTC

abundance: .
d_gene: .
j_gene: TRBJ2-5
v_gene: TRBV19
CDR3aa: CASSINRGETQYF
CDR3nt: TGTGCCAGTAGTATAAATCGAGGGGAGACCCAGTACTTC

abundance: .
d_gene: .
j_gene: TRBJ1-2
v_gene: TRBV24-1
CDR3aa: CATQQDGFRGYTF
CDR3nt: TGTGCCACCCAACAGGATGGATTTCGTGGCTACACCTTC

abundance: .
d_gene: .
j_gene: TRBJ2-1
v_gene: TRBV5-6
CDR3aa: CASSLDQAGYNEQFF
CDR3nt: TGTGCCAGCAGCTTGGATCAGGCGGGATACAATGAGCAGTTCTTC

abundance: few
d_gene: TRBD1
j_gene: TRBJ2-1
v_gene: TRBV5-5
CDR3aa: CASSSPGQGLEQFF
CDR3nt: TGTGCCAGCAGCTCCCCGGGACAGGGGCTGGAGCAGTTCTTC

abundance: .
d_gene: TRBD1
j_gene: TRBJ1-5
v_gene: TRBV6-1
CDR3aa: CASSGDRGQRQPQHF
CDR3nt: TGTGCCAGCAGTGGGGACAGGGGACAGAGGCAGCCCCAGCATTTT

abundance: .
d_gene: .
j_gene: TRBJ2-1
v_gene: TRBV21-1
CDR3aa: CASSVVGRDNEQFF
CDR3nt: TGTGCCAGCAGTGTTGTGGGGCGCGACAATGAGCAGTTCTTC

abundance: .
d_gene: .
j_gene: TRBJ2-5
v_gene: TRBV30
CDR3aa: CAWSSPESQETQYF
CDR3nt: TGTGCCTGGAGTTCTCCGGAGTCCCAAGAGACCCAGTACTTC

abundance: .
d_gene: TRBD1
j_gene: TRBJ2-1
v_gene: TRBV6-5
CDR3aa: CASRWDRGPYNEQFF
CDR3nt: TGTGCCAGCAGATGGGACAGGGGGCCGTACAATGAGCAGTTCTTC

abundance: .
d_gene: .
j_gene: TRBJ1-3
v_gene: TRBV28
CDR3aa: CASMGRGTGNTIYF
CDR3nt: TGTGCCAGCATGGGCAGGGGAACTGGAAACACCATATATTTT

abundance: .
d_gene: .
j_gene: TRBJ2-2
v_gene: TRBV18
CDR3aa: CASSPLGSGNTGELFF
CDR3nt: TGTGCCAGCTCACCACTTGGCTCAGGGAACACCGGGGAGCTGTTTTTT

abundance: .
d_gene: TRBD1
j_gene: TRBJ1-5
v_gene: TRBV27
CDR3aa: CASSLEGTGGQPQHF
CDR3nt: TGTGCCAGCAGTTTAGAAGGGACAGGAGGTCAGCCCCAGCATTTT

abundance: .
d_gene: TRBD1
j_gene: TRBJ2-3
v_gene: TRBV10-3
CDR3aa: CAISRTGKTDTQYF
CDR3nt: TGTGCCATCAGCCGGACAGGGAAGACAGATACGCAGTATTTT

abundance: once
d_gene: .
j_gene: TRBJ2-2
v_gene: TRBV19
CDR3aa: CASSGGTNTGELFF
CDR3nt: TGTGCCAGTAGTGGGGGGACGAACACCGGGGAGCTGTTTTTT

abundance: once
d_gene: .
j_gene: TRBJ1-2
v_gene: TRBV14
CDR3aa: CASSLWPDKGGTF
CDR3nt: TGTGCCAGCAGCCTCTGGCCGGACAAGGGCGGCACCTTC